These 30 T cell receptor beta chains were sequenced from one sample in a study of blood T cells in healthy people across ages. Primers used in a second PCR of about 6 to 12 cycles were a sample-barcoded 5' primer and a J-beta primer mix. TCRdb re-called the 5' RACE reads with MiXCR, one entry per CDR3 protein. The sample contains 650,000 to 800,000 distinct CDR3 sequences, approximately 48% of which appear only once. Sequenced sample: blood. The origin of the receptors is a man aged 55 to 70 in good health.

This chain links TRBV20-1 with TRBJ2-7; 12 bases line up with TRBD2. The J call is in doubt because the DNA end fits TRBJ2-5 better. From germline, CDR1 is DFQATT and CDR2 SNEGSKA (reference sequence). This CDR3 is 17 amino acids long. The CDR3 loop reads CSARDPGLAGSRETQYF. CDR3 DNA: TGCAGTGCTAGAGATCCCGGACTAGCGGGGAGCCGAGAGACCCAGTACTTC.

This clonotype was counted ten times or more. V is TRBV5-1 and J is TRBJ2-7; 14 positions match TRBD2. V gave up 4 bases and J gave up 4 bases; unmatched junction bases: 4. This CDR3 spans 15 amino acids. Germline lookup yields CDR1 SGHRS and CDR2 YFSETQ. CDR3 DNA sequence: TGCGCCAGCAGCAGGGGGACTAGCGGGGGATACGAGCAGTACTTC. Amino acid sequence: CASSRGTSGGYEQYF.

The chain has TRBV28 and TRBJ2-3, with D possibly called TRBD1 or TRBD2 (5 bases each). Germline V gene lookup returns CDR1 MDHEN and CDR2 SYDVKM. The length of the CDR3 is 15 residues. Trimming left V 7 bases short and J 11 bases short, with 25 bases between. The CDR3 region is CASMSPMGRDPRQYF. In nucleotides, the CDR3 is TGTGCCAGCATGTCCCCCATGGGACGAGATCCCAGGCAGTATTTT.

This clonotype appeared many times. V and J are TRBV4-3 and TRBJ1-5; 8 bases are shared with TRBD1. The germline gives CDR1 LGHNA, CDR2 YSLEER. The CDR3 runs 16 residues. V shed 2 bases and J 3 bases; nucleotides not matched to a gene: 6. The DNA of the CDR3 is TGCGCCAGCAGCCAACCCGACAGGGGTTTCAATCAGCCCCAGCATTTT. Encoded protein: CASSQPDRGFNQPQHF.

This clonotype was detected a few times. This chain connects TRBV5-5 to TRBJ2-4; possible D gene TRBD2, 5 bases. The J call could be wrong; TRBJ2-7 is a better fit for the DNA end. The CDR3 is made up of 15 amino acids. Germline values: CDR1 SGHKS, CDR2 YYEKEE (reference sequence). The CDR3: CASSPGPGSHHEQYF. In DNA form, the CDR3 reads TGTGCCAGCAGCCCCGGGCCGGGATCCCACCACGAGCAGTACTTC.

The CDR3 bases are TGTGCCAGCAGGCGAAATCGGGGAACCGGGGGCCTCTCCTACAATGAGCAGTTCTTC. As protein: CASRRNRGTGGLSYNEQFF. The chain carries TRBV5-8 and TRBJ2-1; D could derive from TRBD1 or TRBD2 (6 bases each). The CDR3 covers 19 residues. V was pared by 5 bases and J by 0 bases, with 24 bases between. Germline assignment: CDR1 SGHTS and CDR2 YDEGEE.

The chain is built from TRBV12-3 or TRBV12-4 and TRBJ2-7; D possibly uses TRBD1 or TRBD2 (6 bases each). The CDR3 covers 14 residues. The V and J ends lost 0 bases and 6 bases respectively, with 12 bases between them. The CDR3 is CASSLASGAGEQYF. CDR3 DNA: TGTGCCAGCAGTTTAGCATCGGGGGCAGGCGAGCAGTACTTC.

This clonotype has more than one count but fewer than ten. The chain employs TRBV7-9 and TRBJ1-2, with D possibly matching TRBD1 (5 bases). V shed 5 bases and J shed 4 bases, with 11 bases lying between them. Germline CDR1 SEHNR, CDR2 FQNEAQ (reference sequence). CDR3 length: 13 residues. The CDR3: CASSRDSFYGYTF. CDR3 DNA sequence: TGTGCCAGCAGCCGAGACAGCTTCTATGGCTACACCTTC.

The CDR3 sequence is CASSYQGLGAGSTDTQYF. The CDR3 DNA follows: TGTGCCAGCAGTTACCAAGGATTAGGGGCGGGGAGCACAGATACGCAGTATTTT. This chain links TRBV6-5 with TRBJ2-3; maybe TRBD2 (6 bases). Germline V gives CDR1 MNHEY, CDR2 SVGAGI. Trimming cost V 2 bases and J 0 bases, with 18 bases left between them. The CDR3 runs 18 residues.

This clonotype was seen only once. This CDR3 reads CASSPVPNSNQPQHF. The CDR3 DNA is TGTGCCAGCTCACCGGTCCCAAATAGCAATCAGCCCCAGCATTTT. The chain is built from TRBV18 and TRBJ1-5; D unresolved. The germline CDR1 and CDR2 sequences are KGHSH and LQKENI. The V gene lost 3 bases and the J gene lost 0 bases, with 9 bases spanning the gap. The CDR3 totals 15 residues.

The chain has TRBV25-1 and TRBJ1-1, with D possibly matching TRBD1 (6 bases). Trimming stripped 3 bases from V and 6 bases from J, with 14 bases between. Germline V gene lookup returns CDR1 MGHDK and CDR2 SYGVNS. The CDR3 consists of 14 residues. In DNA form, the CDR3 reads TGTGCCAGCAGTGATTACGACAGGTCCCCTGAAGCTTTCTTT. Translation: CASSDYDRSPEAFF.

This chain uses TRBV15 with TRBJ1-5, with a possible D match to TRBD1 (6 bases). The CDR3 runs 17 residues. Trimming removed 1 base from V and 0 bases from J, with 13 bases in between. Germline V gene data show CDR1 as LNHNV and CDR2 as YYDKDF (reference sequence). Written as DNA, the CDR3 is TGTGCCACCAGCAGAGCGCAGGGGACGTTTAGCAATCAGCCCCAGCATTTT. Translating it yields CATSRAQGTFSNQPQHF.

The gene calls are TRBV6-1 and TRBJ2-5, with D uncertain. V was clipped by 1 base and J by 1 base, with 4 bases between them. The CDR3 extends over 13 amino acids. Germline-derived CDR1 and CDR2 are MNHNS and SASEGT. CDR3 sequence reads: CASSEVAQETQYF. The DNA of the CDR3 is TGTGCCAGCAGTGAAGTTGCCCAAGAGACCCAGTACTTC.

This clonotype was seen a few times. V and J are TRBV15 and TRBJ2-7, with D possibly matching TRBD1 (6 bases). The CDR3 is 17 residues long. V dropped 2 bases and J dropped 0 bases, with 17 bases sitting between them. Germline V CDR1 and CDR2: LNHNV, YYDKDF (reference sequence). CDR3 loop: CATSRLGTGSSSYEQYF. CDR3 DNA sequence: TGTGCCACCAGCAGATTGGGCACAGGGTCGAGCTCCTACGAGCAGTACTTC.

This clonotype was seen more than once but under ten times. This chain joins TRBV4-2 and TRBJ2-1, with 10 bases identical to TRBD2. Looked up from germline, CDR1 is LGHNA and CDR2 is YNFKEQ. The CDR3 contains 16 residues. V gave up 1 base and J gave up 2 bases; unmatched junction bases: 2. CDR3 amino acids: CASSQGTSGTYNEQFF. The CDR3 DNA is TGTGCCAGCAGCCAAGGGACTAGCGGAACCTACAATGAGCAGTTCTTC.

This clonotype was counted a single time. This chain uses TRBV4-3 with TRBJ1-5; D is perhaps TRBD1 (5 bases). This CDR3 contains 17 residues. Trimming cost V 0 bases and J 0 bases, with 12 bases left between them. The germline CDR1 and CDR2 sequences are LGHNA and YSLEER. DNA for the CDR3: TGCGCCAGCAGCCAAGATCGGGCAGGGACTAGCAATCAGCCCCAGCATTTT. It encodes CASSQDRAGTSNQPQHF.

The chain links TRBV2 to TRBJ2-1; 12 bases align to TRBD2. The germline gives CDR1 SNHLY, CDR2 FYNNEI. The CDR3 extends over 15 amino acids. V shed 4 bases, J shed 8 bases, and the junction held 6 bases outside the gene matches. CDR3 sequence (DNA): TGTGCCAGCAGTGCTAGCGGGGGGGGCCTTTATGAGCAGTTCTTC. It yields the protein CASSASGGGLYEQFF.

To note about this clonotype: A read error may be the cause here, since a much bigger clone is one base away. The genes are TRBV10-2 and TRBJ1-1, with no clear D. V was clipped by 7 bases and J by 0 bases, with 12 bases between them. Per the germline V gene, CDR1 is WSHSY and CDR2 is SAAADI. This CDR3 is 14 amino acids long. CDR3 DNA sequence: TGCGCCAGCACGGCAGGAGCACTGAACACTGAAGCTTTCTTT. Protein sequence: CASTAGALNTEAFF.

This clonotype was seen many times. This chain joins TRBV11-2 and TRBJ1-2; 7 bases agree with TRBD1. Germline values: CDR1 SGHAT, CDR2 FQNNGV. The CDR3 length is 14 residues. J lost 6 bases, V lost 5 bases, and 9 bases had no gene match. CDR3 residues: CASSMQQGNDGYTF. CDR3 DNA sequence: TGTGCCAGCAGCATGCAACAGGGGAACGATGGCTACACCTTC.

This clonotype was seen more than once but under ten times. The chain has TRBV5-1 and TRBJ1-5, with TRBD1 as a possible D gene (5 bases). CDR1 SGHRS and CDR2 YFSETQ come from the germline V gene. The CDR3 loop spans 15 amino acids. Trimming shortened V by 4 bases and J by 3 bases, and 14 bases separated the two germline ends. CDR3 coding DNA: TGCGCCAGCAGCGCTGACAGCAGCCTCAATCAGCCCCAGCATTTT. Translated, it gives CASSADSSLNQPQHF. Full variable domain (missing parts from reference TRBV5-1 and TRBJ1-5): KAGVTQTPRYLIKTRGQQVTLSCSPISGHRSVSWYQQTPGQGLQFLFEYFSETQRNKGNFPGRFSGRQFSNSRSEMNVSTLELGDSALYLCASSADSSLNQPQHFGDGTRLSIL.

The gene calls are TRBV20-1 and TRBJ1-2; D not resolved. The ends were cut back, 1 base at V and 0 bases at J, with 9 bases in the middle. The CDR3 contains 14 residues. CDR1 and CDR2 (germline): DFQATT, SNEGSKA (reference sequence). CDR3 amino acids: CSARAEGSNYGYTF. The CDR3, as DNA: TGCAGTGCTAGAGCCGAGGGATCTAACTATGGCTACACCTTC.

The chain joins TRBV4-3 to TRBJ1-1; D gene unclear. V was clipped by 1 base and J by 0 bases, with 12 bases between them. The CDR3 contains 16 residues. CDR1 and CDR2 from the germline V gene are LGHNA and YSLEER. The chain's CDR3 is CASSQGVEFLNTEAFF. CDR3 in DNA: TGCGCCAGCAGCCAAGGGGTTGAATTCCTGAACACTGAAGCTTTCTTT.

This clonotype was seen a few times. The chain carries TRBV7-9 and TRBJ2-5, with TRBD1 matching 7 bases. Germline V gives CDR1 SEHNR, CDR2 FQNEAQ (reference sequence). The V segment lost 4 bases and the J segment 3 bases; nucleotides outside the gene matches: 8. The CDR3 is made up of 15 amino acids. The CDR3 spells CASSSGQEVEETQYF. Here the CDR3 DNA reads TGTGCCAGCAGCTCCGGACAGGAAGTAGAAGAGACCCAGTACTTC.

V and J are TRBV5-1 and TRBJ2-3; 10 positions match TRBD2. Germline CDR1 and CDR2: SGHRS and YFSETQ. V dropped 0 bases and J dropped 5; count of bases not matched to a gene: 9. The CDR3 has 17 amino acids. As DNA, the CDR3 is TGCGCCAGCAGCTTGGATACTAGCGGGGTCCTGGTAGATACGCAGTATTTT. The encoded protein is CASSLDTSGVLVDTQYF.

In nucleotides, the CDR3 is TGCGCCAGCAGAACAGGACAGGGAGCTTCACCCCTCCACTTT. Protein product: CASRTGQGASPLHF. V is TRBV5-1 and J is TRBJ1-6; 8 nucleotides line up with TRBD1. Losses at the gene ends were 5 bases for V and 9 bases for J; bases not matched to a gene: 7. The CDR3 totals 14 residues. Germline CDR1 reads SGHRS; CDR2 reads YFSETQ.

The rearrangement links TRBV28 to TRBJ2-1; D is perhaps TRBD1 or TRBD2 (5 bases each). The CDR3 extends over 15 amino acids. Per the germline V gene, CDR1 is MDHEN and CDR2 is SYDVKM. The germline V and J ends were trimmed by 5 bases and 4 bases, with 15 bases remaining between them. CDR3 sequence (DNA): TGTGCCAGCAGTGCCCCCGGGACGGTTTACAATGAGCAGTTCTTC. Translation gives CASSAPGTVYNEQFF.

The chain recombines TRBV9 with TRBJ2-2; D gene unclear. This CDR3 has 14 amino acids. Germline CDR1 reads SGDLS; CDR2 reads YYNGEE. The V end was cut by 5 bases, the J end by 2 bases, with 10 bases between. CDR3 nucleotides: TGTGCCAGCAGGGGGTCAGCTAACACCGGGGAGCTGTTTTTT. It specifies CASRGSANTGELFF. The complete variable domain, with remaining parts taken from reference TRBV9 and TRBJ2-2, reads DSGVTQTPKHLITATGQRVTLRCSPRSGDLSVYWYQQSLDQGLQFLIQYYNGEERAKGNILERFSAQQFPDLHSELNLSSLELGDSALYFCASRGSANTGELFFGEGSRLTVL.

The CDR3 DNA reads as TGTGCCAGCAGTCTCCGGGACAGGGGGCATTCACCCCTCCACTTT. Amino acid sequence: CASSLRDRGHSPLHF. V gene TRBV27 combines with J gene TRBJ1-6, with 12 positions matching TRBD1. With V trimmed by 5 bases and J by 8 bases, 4 bases remained unmatched. Germline CDR1 reads MNHEY; CDR2 reads SMNVEV (reference sequence). The CDR3 is 15 residues long.

The genes are TRBV18 and TRBJ2-1; D is possibly TRBD2 (5 bases). Germline V lookup: CDR1 KGHSH, CDR2 LQKENI. The ends were cut back, 6 bases at V and 8 bases at J, with 11 bases in the middle. CDR3 size: 12 residues. The CDR3 loop reads CASSPEEHEQFF. The CDR3 DNA follows: TGTGCCAGCTCCCCGGAGGAACATGAGCAGTTCTTC.

This chain connects TRBV3-1 to TRBJ2-7; TRBD2 aligns across 7 bases. The germline CDR1 and CDR2 sequences are LGHDT and YNNKEL (reference sequence). Trimming at V came to 5 bases and at J to 2 bases, leaving 3 bases not matched to a gene. This CDR3 is 13 amino acids long. Here the CDR3 reads CASSRDYTYEQYF. In DNA, the CDR3 is TGTGCCAGCAGCAGGGACTACACCTACGAGCAGTACTTC.